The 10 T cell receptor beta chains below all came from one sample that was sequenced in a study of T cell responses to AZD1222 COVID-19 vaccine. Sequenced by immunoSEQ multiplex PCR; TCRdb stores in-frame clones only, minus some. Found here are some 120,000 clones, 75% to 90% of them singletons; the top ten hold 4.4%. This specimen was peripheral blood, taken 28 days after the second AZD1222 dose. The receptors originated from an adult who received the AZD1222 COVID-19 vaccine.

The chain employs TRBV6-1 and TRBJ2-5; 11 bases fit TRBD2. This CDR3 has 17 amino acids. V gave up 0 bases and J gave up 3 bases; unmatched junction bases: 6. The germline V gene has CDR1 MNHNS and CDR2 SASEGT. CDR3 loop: CASSEAPYSGGEETQYF. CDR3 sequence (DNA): TGTGCCAGCAGTGAAGCTCCGTATAGCGGGGGGGAAGAGACCCAGTACTTC.

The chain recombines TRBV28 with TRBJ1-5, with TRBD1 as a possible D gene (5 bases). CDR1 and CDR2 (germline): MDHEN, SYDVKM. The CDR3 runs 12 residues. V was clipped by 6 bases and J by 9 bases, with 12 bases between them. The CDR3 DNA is TGTGCCAGCAGCCTTGATGGGGGGCCCCAGCATTTT. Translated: CASSLDGGPQHF.

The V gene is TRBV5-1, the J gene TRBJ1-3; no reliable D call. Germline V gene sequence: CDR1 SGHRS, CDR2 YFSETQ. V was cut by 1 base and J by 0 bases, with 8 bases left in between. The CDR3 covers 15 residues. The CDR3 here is CASSLTSDSGNTIYF. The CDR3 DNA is TGCGCCAGCAGCTTGACTTCAGACTCTGGAAACACCATATATTTT.

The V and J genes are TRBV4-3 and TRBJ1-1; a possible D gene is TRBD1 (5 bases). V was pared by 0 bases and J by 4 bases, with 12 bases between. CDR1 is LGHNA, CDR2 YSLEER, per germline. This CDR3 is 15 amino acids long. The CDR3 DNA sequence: TGCGCCAGCAGCCAAGAGGGGGGTCTTCCCACTGAAGCTTTCTTT. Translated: CASSQEGGLPTEAFF.

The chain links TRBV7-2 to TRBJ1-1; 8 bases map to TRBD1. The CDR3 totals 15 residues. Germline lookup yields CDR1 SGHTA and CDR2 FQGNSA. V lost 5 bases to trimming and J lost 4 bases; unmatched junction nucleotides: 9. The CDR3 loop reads CASSAWTGRGTEAFF. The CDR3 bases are TGTGCCAGCAGCGCCTGGACAGGGAGGGGCACTGAAGCTTTCTTT. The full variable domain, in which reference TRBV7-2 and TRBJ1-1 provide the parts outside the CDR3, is GAGVSQSPSNKVTEKGKDVELRCDPISGHTALYWYRQSLGQGLEFLIYFQGNSAPDKSGLPSDRFSAERTGGSVSTLTIQRTQQEDSAVYLCASSAWTGRGTEAFFGQGTRLTVV.

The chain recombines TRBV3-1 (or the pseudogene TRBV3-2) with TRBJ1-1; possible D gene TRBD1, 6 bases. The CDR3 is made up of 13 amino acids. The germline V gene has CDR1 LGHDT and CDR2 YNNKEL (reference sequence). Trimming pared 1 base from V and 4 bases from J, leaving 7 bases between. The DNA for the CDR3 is TGTGCCAGCAGCCAAGGAGGGGGCACTGAAGCTTTCTTT. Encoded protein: CASSQGGGTEAFF.

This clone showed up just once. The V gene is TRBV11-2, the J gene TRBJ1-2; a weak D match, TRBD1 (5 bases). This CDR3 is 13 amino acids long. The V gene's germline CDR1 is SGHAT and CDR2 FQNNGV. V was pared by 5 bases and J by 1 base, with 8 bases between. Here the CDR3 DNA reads TGTGCCAGCAGCGGGGACCTTAACTATGGCTACACCTTC. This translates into CASSGDLNYGYTF.

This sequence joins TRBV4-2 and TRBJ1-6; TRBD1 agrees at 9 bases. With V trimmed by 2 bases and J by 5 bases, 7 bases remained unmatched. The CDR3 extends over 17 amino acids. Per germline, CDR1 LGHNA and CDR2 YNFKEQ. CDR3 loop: CASSQTSGQGDNSPLHF. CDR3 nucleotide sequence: TGTGCCAGCAGCCAAACCTCGGGACAGGGTGATAATTCACCCCTCCACTTT.

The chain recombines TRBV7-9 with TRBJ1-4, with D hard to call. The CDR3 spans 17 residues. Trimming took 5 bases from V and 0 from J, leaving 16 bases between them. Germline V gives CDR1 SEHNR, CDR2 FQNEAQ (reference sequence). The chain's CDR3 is CASSPRPQLATNEKLFF. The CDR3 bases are TGTGCCAGCAGCCCCCGACCTCAGCTTGCAACTAATGAAAAACTGTTTTTT.

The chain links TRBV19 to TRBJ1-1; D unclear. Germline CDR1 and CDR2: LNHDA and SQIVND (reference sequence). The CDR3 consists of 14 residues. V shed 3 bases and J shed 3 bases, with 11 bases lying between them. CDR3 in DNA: TGTGCCAGTAGTATTCAAGAGGGATACACTGAAGCTTTCTTT. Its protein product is CASSIQEGYTEAFF.